This section outlines one TCR beta chain sequence together with its context. This specimen comes from a study of tumor-infiltrating lymphocytes in oesophageal squamous cell carcinoma. TCRdb re-called the PCR reads with MiXCR, one entry per CDR3 protein. The sample lists about 21,000 distinct CDR3 sequences, about 41% occurring once. The CDR3 is 13 residues long. Germline V gene lookup returns CDR1 SGHVS and CDR2 FNYEAQ. The V end lost 1 base, the J end lost 6 bases, and 8 bases lay between the germline ends. This chain uses TRBV7-6 with TRBJ2-3; a weak D match, TRBD1 (6 bases). Material for sequencing was normal esophageal tissue next to the tumor. The sequence derives from a male donor with esophageal squamous cell carcinoma. CDR3 residues: CASSLVRGDTQYF. The CDR3 region has the DNA TGTGCCAGCAGCTTAGTTAGGGGGGATACGCAGTATTTT. Variable domain in full (rest from reference TRBV7-6 and TRBJ2-3): GAGVSQSPRYKVTKRGQDVALRCDPISGHVSLYWYRQALGQGPEFLTYFNYEAQQDKSGLPNDRFSAERPEGSISTLTIQRTEQRDSAMYRCASSLVRGDTQYFGPGTRLTVL.